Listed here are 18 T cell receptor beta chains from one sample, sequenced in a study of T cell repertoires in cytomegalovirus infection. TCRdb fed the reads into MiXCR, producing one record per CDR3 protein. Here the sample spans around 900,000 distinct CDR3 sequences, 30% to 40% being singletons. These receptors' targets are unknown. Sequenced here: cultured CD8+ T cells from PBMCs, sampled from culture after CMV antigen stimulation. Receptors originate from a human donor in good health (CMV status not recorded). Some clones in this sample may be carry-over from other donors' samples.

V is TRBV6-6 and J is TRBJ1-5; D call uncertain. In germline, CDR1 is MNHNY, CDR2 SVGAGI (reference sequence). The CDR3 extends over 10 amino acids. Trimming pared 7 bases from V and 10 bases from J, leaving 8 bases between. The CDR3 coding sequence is TGTGCCAGCAACCCCAATCCCCAGCATTTT. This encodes CASNPNPQHF.

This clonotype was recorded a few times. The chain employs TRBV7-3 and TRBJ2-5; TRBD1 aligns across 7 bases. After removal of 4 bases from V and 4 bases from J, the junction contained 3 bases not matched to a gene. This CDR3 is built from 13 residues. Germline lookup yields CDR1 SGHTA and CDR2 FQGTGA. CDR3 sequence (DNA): TGTGCCAGCAGCTCTTACAGGGGAGAGACCCAGTACTTC. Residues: CASSSYRGETQYF.

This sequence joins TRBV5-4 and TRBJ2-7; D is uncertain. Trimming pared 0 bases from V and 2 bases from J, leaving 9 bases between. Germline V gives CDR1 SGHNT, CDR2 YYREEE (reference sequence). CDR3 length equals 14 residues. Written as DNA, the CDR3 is TGTGCCAGCAGCTTGGGACGGCGGACCTACGAGCAGTACTTC. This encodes CASSLGRRTYEQYF.

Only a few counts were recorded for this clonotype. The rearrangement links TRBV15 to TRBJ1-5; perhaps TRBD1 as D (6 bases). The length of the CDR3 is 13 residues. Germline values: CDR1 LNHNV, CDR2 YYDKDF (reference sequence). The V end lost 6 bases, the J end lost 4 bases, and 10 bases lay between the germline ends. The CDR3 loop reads CATRPQGNQPQHF. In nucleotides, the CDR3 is TGTGCCACCAGGCCACAGGGAAATCAGCCCCAGCATTTT.

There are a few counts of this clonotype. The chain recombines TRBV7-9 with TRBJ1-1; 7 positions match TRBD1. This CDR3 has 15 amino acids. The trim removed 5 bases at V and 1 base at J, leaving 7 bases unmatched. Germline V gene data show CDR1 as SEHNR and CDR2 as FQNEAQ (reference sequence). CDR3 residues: CASSQWDRSNTEAFF. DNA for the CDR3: TGTGCCAGCAGCCAGTGGGACAGATCGAACACTGAAGCTTTCTTT.

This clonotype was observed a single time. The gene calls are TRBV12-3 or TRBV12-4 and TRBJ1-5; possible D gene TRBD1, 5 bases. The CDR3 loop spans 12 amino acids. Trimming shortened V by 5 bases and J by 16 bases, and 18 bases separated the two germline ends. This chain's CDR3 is CASSPWDGVRHF. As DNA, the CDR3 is TGTGCCAGCAGTCCCTGGGACGGGGTAAGACATTTT.

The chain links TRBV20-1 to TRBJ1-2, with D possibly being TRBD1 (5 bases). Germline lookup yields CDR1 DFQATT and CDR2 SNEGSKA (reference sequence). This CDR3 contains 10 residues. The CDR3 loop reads CGRGGGGYTF. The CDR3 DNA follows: TGCGGCCGGGGGGGGGGTGGCTACACCTTC.

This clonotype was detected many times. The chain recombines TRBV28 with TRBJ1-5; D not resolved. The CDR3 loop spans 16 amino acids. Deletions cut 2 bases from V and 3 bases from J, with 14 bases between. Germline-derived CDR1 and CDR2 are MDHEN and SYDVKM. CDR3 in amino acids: CASSLLDERNNQPQHF. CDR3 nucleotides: TGTGCCAGCAGTTTACTGGACGAGAGAAACAATCAGCCCCAGCATTTT.

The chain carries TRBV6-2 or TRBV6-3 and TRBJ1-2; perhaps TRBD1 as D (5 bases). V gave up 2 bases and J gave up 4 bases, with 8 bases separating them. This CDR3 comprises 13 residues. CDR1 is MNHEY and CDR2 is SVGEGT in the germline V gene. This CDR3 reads CASSYLGTYGYTF. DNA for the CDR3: TGTGCCAGCAGTTACCTCGGGACCTATGGCTACACCTTC.

CDR3 sequence (DNA): TGTGCCAGCAGCTACCGGGGGACATCCTACGAGCAGTACTTC. Amino acids: CASSYRGTSYEQYF. V is TRBV7-9 and J is TRBJ2-7; D may be TRBD1 or TRBD2 (6 bases each). Germline CDR1 is SEHNR and CDR2 is FQNEAQ (reference sequence). Between the trimmed V and J ends, which lost 4 bases and 1 base, there was a span of 11 bases. This CDR3 region has 14 residues.

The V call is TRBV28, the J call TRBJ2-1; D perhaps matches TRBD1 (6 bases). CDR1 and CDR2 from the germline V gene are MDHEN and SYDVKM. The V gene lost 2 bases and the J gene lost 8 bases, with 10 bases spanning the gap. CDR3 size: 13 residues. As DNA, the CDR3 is TGTGCCAGCAGTTTAATGGACAGCTATGAGCAGTTCTTC. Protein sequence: CASSLMDSYEQFF.

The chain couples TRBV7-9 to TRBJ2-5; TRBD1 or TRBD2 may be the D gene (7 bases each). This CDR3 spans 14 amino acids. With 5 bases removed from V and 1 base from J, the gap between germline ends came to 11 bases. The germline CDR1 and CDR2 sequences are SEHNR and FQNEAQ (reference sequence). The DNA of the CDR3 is TGTGCCAGCAGCCAGGGGGGGTTCCAAGAGACCCAGTACTTC. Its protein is CASSQGGFQETQYF.

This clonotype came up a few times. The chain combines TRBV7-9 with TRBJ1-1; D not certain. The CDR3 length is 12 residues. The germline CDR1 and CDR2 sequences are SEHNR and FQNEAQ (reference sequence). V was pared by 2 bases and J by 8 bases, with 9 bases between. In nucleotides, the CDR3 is TGTGCCAGCAGCTTAACTCCTAAAGAAGCTTTCTTT. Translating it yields CASSLTPKEAFF.

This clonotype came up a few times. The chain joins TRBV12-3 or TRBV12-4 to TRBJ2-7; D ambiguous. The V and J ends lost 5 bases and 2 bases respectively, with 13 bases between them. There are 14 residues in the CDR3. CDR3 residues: CASSPGPGAYEQYF. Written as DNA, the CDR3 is TGTGCCAGCAGTCCCGGGCCCGGAGCCTACGAGCAGTACTTC.

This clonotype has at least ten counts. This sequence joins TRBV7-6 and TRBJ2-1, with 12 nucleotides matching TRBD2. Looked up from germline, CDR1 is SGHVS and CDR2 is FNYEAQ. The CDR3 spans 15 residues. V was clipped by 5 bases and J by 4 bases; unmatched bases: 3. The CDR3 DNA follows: TGTGCCAGCAGCGCGACTAGCGGGGGATACAATGAGCAGTTCTTC. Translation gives CASSATSGGYNEQFF. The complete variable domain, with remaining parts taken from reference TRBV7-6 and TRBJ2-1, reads GAGVSQSPRYKVTKRGQDVALRCDPISGHVSLYWYRQALGQGPEFLTYFNYEAQQDKSGLPNDRFSAERPEGSISTLTIQRTEQRDSAMYRCASSATSGGYNEQFFGPGTRLTVL.

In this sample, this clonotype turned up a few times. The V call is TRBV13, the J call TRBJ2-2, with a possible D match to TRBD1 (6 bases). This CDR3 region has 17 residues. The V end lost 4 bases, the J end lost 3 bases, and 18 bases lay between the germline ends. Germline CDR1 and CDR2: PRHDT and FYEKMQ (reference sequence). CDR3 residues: CASSSTGNQRDTGELFF. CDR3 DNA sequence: TGTGCCAGCAGCTCCACAGGGAACCAGCGAGACACCGGGGAGCTGTTTTTT. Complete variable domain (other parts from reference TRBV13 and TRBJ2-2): AAGVIQSPRHLIKEKRETATLKCYPIPRHDTVYWYQQGPGQDPQFLISFYEKMQSDKGSIPDRFSAQQFSDYHSELNMSSLELGDSALYFCASSSTGNQRDTGELFFGEGSRLTVL.

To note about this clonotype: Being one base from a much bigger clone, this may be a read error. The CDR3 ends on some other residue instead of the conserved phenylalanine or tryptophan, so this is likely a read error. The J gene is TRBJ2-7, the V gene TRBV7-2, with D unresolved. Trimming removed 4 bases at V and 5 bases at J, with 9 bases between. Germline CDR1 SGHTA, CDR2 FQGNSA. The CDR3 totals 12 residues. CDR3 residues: CASSSGWNEQYI. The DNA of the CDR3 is TGTGCCAGCAGCTCTGGGTGGAACGAGCAGTACATC.

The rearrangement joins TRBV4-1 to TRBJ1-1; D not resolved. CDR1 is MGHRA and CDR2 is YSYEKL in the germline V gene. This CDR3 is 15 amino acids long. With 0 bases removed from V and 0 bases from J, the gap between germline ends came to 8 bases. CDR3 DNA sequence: TGCGCCAGCAGCCAAGATCCGGGGTTGAACACTGAAGCTTTCTTT. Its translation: CASSQDPGLNTEAFF.